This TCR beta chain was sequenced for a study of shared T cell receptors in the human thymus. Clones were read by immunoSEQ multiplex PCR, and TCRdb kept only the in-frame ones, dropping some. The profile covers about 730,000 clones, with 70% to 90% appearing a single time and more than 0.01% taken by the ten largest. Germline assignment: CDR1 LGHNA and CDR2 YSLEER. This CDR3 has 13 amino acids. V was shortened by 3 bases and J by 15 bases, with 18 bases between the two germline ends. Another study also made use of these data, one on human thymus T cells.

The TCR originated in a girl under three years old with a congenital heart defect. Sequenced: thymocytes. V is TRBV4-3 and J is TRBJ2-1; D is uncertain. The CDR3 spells CASSHGRQGGLFF. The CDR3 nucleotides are TGCGCCAGCAGCCATGGCAGGCAAGGTGGGTTGTTCTTC.